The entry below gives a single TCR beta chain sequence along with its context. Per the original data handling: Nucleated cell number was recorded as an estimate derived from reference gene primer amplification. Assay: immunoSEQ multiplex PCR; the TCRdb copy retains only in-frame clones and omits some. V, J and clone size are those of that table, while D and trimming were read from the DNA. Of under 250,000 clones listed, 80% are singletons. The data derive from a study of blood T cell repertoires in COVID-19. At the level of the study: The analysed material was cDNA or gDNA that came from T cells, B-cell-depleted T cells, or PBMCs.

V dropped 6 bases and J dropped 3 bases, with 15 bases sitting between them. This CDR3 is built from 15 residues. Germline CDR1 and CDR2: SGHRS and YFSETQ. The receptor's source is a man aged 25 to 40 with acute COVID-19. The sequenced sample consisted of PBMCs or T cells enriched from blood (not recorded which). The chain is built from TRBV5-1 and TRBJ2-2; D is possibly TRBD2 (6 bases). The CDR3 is CASTPFGSHTGELFF. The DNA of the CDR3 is TGCGCCAGCACTCCATTCGGGAGCCACACCGGGGAGCTGTTTTTT.